The 21 T cell receptor beta chains below all came from one sample that was sequenced in a study of early T cells in non-severe SARS-CoV-2 infection. TCRdb ran MiXCR on the 5' RACE reads and lists one entry per CDR3 protein. The sample yields tens of thousands of distinct CDR3 sequences, over 12% seen once. The sample consisted of whole blood. The receptor source for this set is an adult who was a healthcare worker with PCR-confirmed SARS-CoV-2 infection or an uninfected control (not recorded which).

This clonotype was counted ten times or more. J is TRBJ2-5 and V is TRBV5-1; D remains unclear. The germline V and J ends were trimmed by 3 bases and 0 bases, with 12 bases remaining between them. This CDR3 has 15 residues. Germline V gene sequence: CDR1 SGHRS, CDR2 YFSETQ. This CDR3 reads CASSWSRQYQETQYF. The CDR3 coding sequence is TGCGCCAGCAGCTGGAGTCGTCAGTACCAAGAGACCCAGTACTTC.

There are many counts of this clonotype. This chain connects TRBV6-6 to TRBJ2-6; weak D call: TRBD1 (6 bases). This CDR3 has 18 amino acids. V lost 6 bases, J lost 0 bases, and 18 bases lay in between. Germline V CDR1 and CDR2: MNHNY, SVGAGI (reference sequence). CDR3 DNA sequence: TGTGCCAGCAGGCCGAGGGGGACGGAAGGCTCTGGGGCCAACGTCCTGACTTTC. Residues: CASRPRGTEGSGANVLTF.

Ten or more counts support this clonotype. The chain is built from TRBV4-1 and TRBJ1-1, with D unclear. Deletions cut 6 bases from V and 6 bases from J, with 17 bases between. The CDR3 sequence is 14 residues long. Germline CDR1 MGHRA, CDR2 YSYEKL. The chain's CDR3 is CASRDPFRTAEAFF. The CDR3 DNA reads as TGCGCCAGCAGGGACCCATTCAGAACTGCTGAAGCTTTCTTT.

Ten or more counts support this clonotype. At one of its ends the junction is not consistent with the germline gene, which may arise from a read error. CDR3 DNA: TGTGCCAGCAGTTACTCGAAAGGGATGACCGGGGAACTGTTTTTT. It is translated as CASSYSKGMTGELFF. This chain connects TRBV6-5 to TRBJ2-2, with a tentative D call TRBD2 (5 bases). Per the germline V gene, CDR1 is MNHEY and CDR2 is SVGAGI. The CDR3 spans 15 residues.

The gene calls are TRBV3-1 and TRBJ1-3; D gene uncertain. The CDR3 is 16 amino acids. Germline V CDR1 and CDR2: LGHDT, YNNKEL (reference sequence). V was shortened by 5 bases and J by 1 base, with 15 bases between the two germline ends. The CDR3 protein is CASSLTPRPSGNTIYF. CDR3 DNA sequence: TGTGCCAGCAGCTTAACCCCCAGACCTTCTGGAAACACCATATATTTT.

CDR3 nucleotide sequence: TGCAGTGCTTACCAGGGGGGCAGCAATCAGCCCCAGCATTTT. It codes for CSAYQGGSNQPQHF. The V gene is TRBV20-1, the J gene TRBJ1-5; 7 bases are a match to TRBD1. There are 14 residues in the CDR3. CDR1 is DFQATT and CDR2 is SNEGSKA in the germline V gene (reference sequence). V was clipped by 5 bases and J by 1 base; unmatched bases: 5.

There are a few counts of this clonotype. The rearrangement links TRBV29-1 to TRBJ1-1; D is undetermined. This CDR3 has 13 residues. The V and J ends lost 6 bases and 0 bases respectively, with 11 bases between them. Germline lookup yields CDR1 SQVTM and CDR2 ANQGSEA. Written as DNA, the CDR3 is TGCAGCGTGATGAGGCGCATGAACACTGAAGCTTTCTTT. As protein: CSVMRRMNTEAFF.

This clonotype was seen ten or more times. V gene TRBV7-3 combines with J gene TRBJ2-1, with TRBD1 as a possible D gene (6 bases). The CDR3 totals 15 residues. Trimming cost V 5 bases and J 2 bases, with 13 bases left between them. Germline V gives CDR1 SGHTA, CDR2 FQGTGA. The CDR3 region is CASSPTQGAYNEQFF. The CDR3 DNA reads as TGTGCCAGCAGCCCAACACAGGGTGCCTACAATGAGCAGTTCTTC.

This clonotype was detected many times. V and J are TRBV11-2 and TRBJ1-3; D is unresolved. V lost 6 bases to trimming and J lost 4 bases, with 13 bases between them. CDR1 is SGHAT, CDR2 FQNNGV, per germline. The CDR3 is 14 residues long. The CDR3 DNA sequence: TGTGCCAGCAGTAAACCTAGAGGGGGAAACACCATATATTTT. Translation gives CASSKPRGGNTIYF.

This clonotype showed up many times. The CDR3 coding sequence is TGTGCCAGCAGCGTAGGGGCAGTGAACACTGAAGCTTTCTTT. It codes for CASSVGAVNTEAFF. The V gene is TRBV9, the J gene TRBJ1-1, with D unclear. Trimming cost V 0 bases and J 0 bases, with 6 bases left between them. Germline CDR1 and CDR2: SGDLS and YYNGEE. The CDR3 has 14 residues.

The chain recombines TRBV29-1 with TRBJ2-7, with a tentative D call TRBD1 (5 bases). This CDR3 is built from 13 residues. The V end lost 4 bases, the J end lost 5 bases, and 15 bases lay between the germline ends. In germline, CDR1 is SQVTM, CDR2 ANQGSEA. The CDR3 sequence: CSVGPGNFDEQYF. CDR3 nucleotides: TGCAGCGTTGGTCCAGGGAATTTTGACGAGCAGTACTTC.

This clonotype was counted a few times. The chain links TRBV6-1 to TRBJ1-5; TRBD1 is a possible D gene (5 bases). This CDR3 has 18 residues. V was shortened by 4 bases and J by 4 bases, with 23 bases between the two germline ends. Germline V lookup: CDR1 MNHNS, CDR2 SASEGT. The CDR3 nucleotides are TGTGCCAGCAGTGCCCGACCCACCCTGGGACTACAGAATCAGCCCCAGCATTTT. This translates into CASSARPTLGLQNQPQHF.

The rearrangement links TRBV3-2 to TRBJ2-1; whether TRBD2, the table's D call, matches the DNA was not checked. TRBV3-2 is a pseudogene. The CDR3 is 15 residues long. The CDR3 region has the DNA TGTGCCAGCAGCCAAGGGTTTAGCGGGCCAAATGAGCAGTTCTTC. Translation: CASSQGFSGPNEQFF.

This clonotype has a handful of counts. The rearrangement joins TRBV6-6 to TRBJ2-7; TRBD1 matches 9 bases. The CDR3 is 14 residues long. The germline V gene encodes CDR1 MNHNY and CDR2 SVGAGI (reference sequence). The ends lost 7 bases at V and 5 bases at J; junction bases unmatched: 9. This chain's CDR3 is CASTIPDRGNEQYF. The CDR3 DNA is TGTGCCAGCACCATTCCGGACAGGGGTAACGAGCAGTACTTC.

The chain employs TRBV7-9 and TRBJ2-1, with D maybe TRBD1 (6 bases). The CDR3 spans 14 residues. V gave up 2 bases and J gave up 7 bases, with 12 bases separating them. CDR1 is SEHNR and CDR2 is FQNEAQ in the germline V gene (reference sequence). The CDR3 reads CASSLLVGGNEQFF. CDR3 sequence (DNA): TGTGCCAGCAGCTTACTCGTAGGGGGTAATGAGCAGTTCTTC.

The CDR3 DNA reads as TGTGCCACCACCGACGGGTCTCTCGAGTCCCACGAGCAGTACTTC. It codes for CATTDGSLESHEQYF. V and J are TRBV6-5 and TRBJ2-7; D is unclear. The V and J ends lost 10 bases and 5 bases respectively, with 24 bases between them. CDR1 and CDR2 (germline): MNHEY, SVGAGI. CDR3 length: 15 residues.

The J gene is TRBJ2-5, the V gene TRBV3-1, with a weak D call TRBD2 (6 bases). This CDR3 has 13 amino acids. The V and J ends lost 1 base and 4 bases respectively, with 7 bases between them. CDR1 and CDR2 from the germline V gene are LGHDT and YNNKEL (reference sequence). DNA for the CDR3: TGTGCCAGCAGCCAAGGGGGAGGAGAGACCCAGTACTTC. It yields the protein CASSQGGGETQYF.

The chain employs TRBV20-1 and TRBJ2-1; 16 bases line up with TRBD2. The germline gives CDR1 DFQATT, CDR2 SNEGSKA (reference sequence). The CDR3 has 16 amino acids. Trimming at V came to 0 bases and at J to 8 bases, leaving 4 bases not matched to a gene. Here the CDR3 reads CSARDEGLAGGYEQFF. The DNA for the CDR3 is TGCAGTGCTAGAGATGAGGGACTAGCGGGAGGGTATGAGCAGTTCTTC.

This clonotype was found many times. The chain employs TRBV3-1 and TRBJ1-4, with TRBD1 identical over 8 bases. CDR3 size: 15 residues. The J segment lost 6 bases and the V segment lost 4 bases, leaving 7 bases of the junction unmatched. The V gene's germline CDR1 is LGHDT and CDR2 YNNKEL (reference sequence). As DNA, the CDR3 is TGTGCCAGCAGCCGAGGGACAGGAGTGGATGAAAAACTGTTTTTT. As protein: CASSRGTGVDEKLFF.

The chain is built from TRBV11-1 and TRBJ2-2, with 7 bases identical to TRBD2. CDR1 is SGHAT, CDR2 FQDESV, per germline (reference sequence). V trimming: 7 bases; J trimming: 4 bases; junction bases outside the gene matches: 12. This CDR3 has 16 residues. CDR3 in amino acids: CASNWEGLAATGELFF. The CDR3 nucleotides read TGTGCCAGCAACTGGGAGGGGCTAGCGGCCACCGGGGAGCTGTTTTTT.

This sequence joins TRBV2 and TRBJ2-2, with a possible D match to TRBD1 (5 bases). V lost 8 bases and J 3 bases, leaving 10 bases between the germline ends. The length of the CDR3 is 13 residues. Germline V gene data show CDR1 as SNHLY and CDR2 as FYNNEI. DNA for the CDR3: TGTGCCAGCCGACAGATTGACACCGGGGAGCTGTTTTTT. Its protein is CASRQIDTGELFF.